Shown below are 25 T cell receptor beta chains from a single sample sequenced in a study of blood T cell repertoires in COVID-19. TCRdb keeps only in-frame clones here, not all; method: immunoSEQ multiplex PCR. The repertoire includes 250,000 to 350,000 clones, approximately 90% of them detected once, and approximately 6% sits in the top ten. Sequenced sample: peripheral blood. The receptors derive from a woman between 50 and 59 years old with COVID-19, enrolled during active disease.

The gene calls are TRBV6-5 and TRBJ2-5, with 7 nucleotides matching TRBD2. Trimming removed 5 bases from V and 1 base from J; junction bases left unmatched: 4. Germline V gene sequence: CDR1 MNHEY, CDR2 SVGAGI. There are 14 residues in the CDR3. DNA of the CDR3: TGTGCCAGCAGTAGACTAGCCCTCCAAGAGACCCAGTACTTC. Translating gives CASSRLALQETQYF.

CDR3 bases: TGCGCCAGCAGCCTCCGGGCTGACTCAGGAGGCATTCAGTACTTC. Amino acid sequence: CASSLRADSGGIQYF. This chain links TRBV5-1 with TRBJ2-4, with D maybe TRBD2 (5 bases). V lost 4 bases and J lost 9, with 20 bases in between. CDR1 and CDR2 (germline): SGHRS, YFSETQ. CDR3 size: 15 residues. The whole variable domain, remainder taken from reference TRBV5-1 and TRBJ2-4, is KAGVTQTPRYLIKTRGQQVTLSCSPISGHRSVSWYQQTPGQGLQFLFEYFSETQRNKGNFPGRFSGRQFSNSRSEMNVSTLELGDSALYLCASSLRADSGGIQYFGAGTRLSVL.

The V and J genes are TRBV2 and TRBJ2-1, with 10 bases lining up with TRBD2. Trimming cost V 7 bases and J 4 bases; bases outside gene matches: 4. CDR1 and CDR2 from the germline V gene are SNHLY and FYNNEI. The CDR3 is 14 residues long. The CDR3 nucleotides read TGTGCCAGCAAGCGGGAGGGCCCTTACAATGAGCAGTTCTTC. It yields the protein CASKREGPYNEQFF. The variable domain in full, with the rest retrieved from reference TRBV2 and TRBJ2-1, is EPEVTQTPSHQVTQMGQEVILRCVPISNHLYFYWYRQILGQKVEFLVSFYNNEISEKSEIFDDQFSVERPDGSNFTLKIRSTKLEDSAMYFCASKREGPYNEQFFGPGTRLTVL.

The chain combines TRBV28 with TRBJ2-3; tentatively, D is TRBD2 (6 bases). Germline values: CDR1 MDHEN, CDR2 SYDVKM. The CDR3 is made up of 16 amino acids. The V end lost 8 bases, the J end lost 0 bases, and 18 bases lay between the germline ends. For the CDR3, the DNA is TGTGCCAGCCCCCCGAACCCGGGGGTGAGCACAGATACGCAGTATTTT. This sequence encodes CASPPNPGVSTDTQYF.

This sequence joins TRBV18 and TRBJ2-3, with D tentatively TRBD2 (6 bases). Between the trimmed V and J ends, which lost 3 bases and 4 bases, there was a span of 20 bases. The CDR3 has 17 residues. The germline V gene encodes CDR1 KGHSH and CDR2 LQKENI. CDR3 loop: CASSPGRLGLQADTQYF. CDR3 nucleotides: TGTGCCAGCTCACCGGGCCGCTTGGGACTGCAGGCAGATACGCAGTATTTT.

J is TRBJ1-1 and V is TRBV6-5; the match to TRBD1 covers 8 bases. J was trimmed by 3 bases and V by 2 bases; bases with no gene match: 2. The CDR3 extends over 14 amino acids. CDR1 is MNHEY and CDR2 is SVGAGI in the germline V gene. CDR3 sequence reads: CASSYQGADTEAFF. As DNA, the CDR3 is TGTGCCAGCAGTTACCAGGGGGCGGACACTGAAGCTTTCTTT.

CDR3 protein: CASSLSGNELFF. In nucleotides, the CDR3 is TGTGCCAGCAGCTTATCCGGGAATGAGCTGTTTTTT. The chain combines TRBV7-2 with TRBJ2-2; possible D gene TRBD2, 5 bases. Germline V gene sequence: CDR1 SGHTA, CDR2 FQGNSA. The V end was cut by 2 bases, the J end by 11 bases, with 9 bases between. This CDR3 is built from 12 residues.

The V and J genes are TRBV5-1 and TRBJ1-3; tentatively, D is TRBD1 (5 bases). V was shortened by 4 bases and J by 4 bases, with 27 bases between the two germline ends. The germline CDR1 and CDR2 sequences are SGHRS and YFSETQ. The CDR3 sequence is 19 residues long. The CDR3 loop is CASSLRDGRFRDLGNTIYF. For the CDR3, the DNA is TGCGCCAGCAGCCTCCGGGACGGCAGATTTAGGGACTTGGGAAACACCATATATTTT. Complete variable domain (other parts from reference TRBV5-1 and TRBJ1-3): KAGVTQTPRYLIKTRGQQVTLSCSPISGHRSVSWYQQTPGQGLQFLFEYFSETQRNKGNFPGRFSGRQFSNSRSEMNVSTLELGDSALYLCASSLRDGRFRDLGNTIYFGEGSWLTVV.

The CDR3 DNA reads TGTGCCAGCAGCTTAAGAACAGGGTTGAGCTCCTACGAGCAGTACTTC. As protein: CASSLRTGLSSYEQYF. This chain uses TRBV11-3 with TRBJ2-7; tentative D call: TRBD1 (6 bases). Germline CDR1 SGHNT, CDR2 YENEEA. The CDR3 is 16 residues long. The V gene lost 2 bases and the J gene lost 0 bases, with 14 bases spanning the gap. Together with reference TRBV11-3 and TRBJ2-7, the CDR3 gives the full variable domain: EAGVVQSPRYKIIEKKQPVAFWCNPISGHNTLYWYLQNLGQGPELLIRYENEEAVDDSQLPKDRFSAERLKGVDSTLKIQPAELGDSAVYLCASSLRTGLSSYEQYFGPGTRLTVT.

The chain employs TRBV10-2 and TRBJ2-3, with 11 bases identical to TRBD2. J lost 5 bases, V lost 6 bases, and 13 bases had no gene match. Germline CDR1 is WSHSY and CDR2 is SAAADI. The CDR3 has 17 amino acids. The CDR3 nucleotides are TGCGCCAGCAGAGCCGGGACTAGCGGCCAGGCGGGAGATACGCAGTATTTT. This encodes CASRAGTSGQAGDTQYF.

The gene calls are TRBV10-3 and TRBJ2-1; 13 positions match TRBD2. The J segment lost 3 bases and the V segment lost 4 bases, leaving 21 bases of the junction unmatched. The length of the CDR3 is 22 residues. Per germline, CDR1 ENHRY and CDR2 SYGVKD. This CDR3 is CAISGTSLGTSGASGGYNEQFF. The CDR3, as DNA: TGTGCCATCAGTGGTACATCACTGGGGACTAGCGGGGCGTCAGGGGGCTACAATGAGCAGTTCTTC.

The gene calls are TRBV7-3 and TRBJ2-7; tentative D call: TRBD2 (5 bases). Germline-derived CDR1 and CDR2 are SGHTA and FQGTGA. CDR3 length: 15 residues. The ends were cut back, 2 bases at V and 0 bases at J, with 11 bases in the middle. The CDR3, as DNA: TGTGCCAGCAGCTTAGAGGGCGGCAGCTCCTACGAGCAGTACTTC. Translation: CASSLEGGSSYEQYF.

The CDR3 DNA sequence: TGTGCCAGCAGCCGCCGACAGGGATCGATATCCTATAATTCACCCCTCCACTTT. Encoded protein: CASSRRQGSISYNSPLHF. The genes are TRBV5-8 and TRBJ1-6, with 7 bases identical to TRBD1. Germline values: CDR1 SGHTS, CDR2 YDEGEE. The V segment lost 4 bases and the J segment 1 base; nucleotides outside the gene matches: 11. The CDR3 covers 18 residues.

The J gene is TRBJ2-7, the V gene TRBV10-3; 10 bases match TRBD2. The V and J ends lost 5 bases and 6 bases, in that order; junction bases with no gene match: 4. Germline CDR1 reads ENHRY; CDR2 reads SYGVKD. CDR3 length: 13 amino acids. CDR3 region: CAISRAGGPEQYF. The CDR3, as DNA: TGTGCCATCAGTCGAGCGGGAGGGCCCGAGCAGTACTTC.

The chain uses TRBV14 and TRBJ1-1, with 8 nucleotides matching TRBD1. There are 15 residues in the CDR3. The germline V gene encodes CDR1 SGHDN and CDR2 FVKESK. The trim removed 1 base at V and 4 bases at J, leaving 5 bases unmatched. CDR3 sequence (DNA): TGTGCCAGCAGCCAAGGGGAGACAGGGGTCACTGAAGCTTTCTTT. As protein: CASSQGETGVTEAFF.

The chain's CDR3 is CASGTGNTEAFF. DNA of the CDR3: TGTGCCAGTGGGACAGGGAACACTGAAGCTTTCTTT. V usage is TRBV19 and J usage is TRBJ1-1; 8 nucleotides agree with TRBD1. This CDR3 has 12 amino acids. Per germline, CDR1 LNHDA and CDR2 SQIVND (reference sequence). V was clipped by 8 bases and J by 1 base; unmatched bases: 0.

This rearrangement joins TRBV21-1 to TRBJ1-1; the D segment call TRBD1 is taken from the table without a DNA check. TRBV21-1 counts as a pseudogene. The CDR3 has 16 residues. In DNA form, the CDR3 reads TGTGCCAGCAGCAACTATAAACAGGGAGAGAACACTGAAGCTTTCTTT. As protein: CASSNYKQGENTEAFF.

This chain connects TRBV27 to TRBJ1-6; D call uncertain. CDR1 is MNHEY and CDR2 is SMNVEV in the germline V gene (reference sequence). The CDR3 is made up of 10 amino acids. V was clipped by 9 bases and J by 14 bases, with 11 bases between them. In DNA, the CDR3 is TGTGCCAGATCCGGTCCGACCCTCCACTTT. This encodes CARSGPTLHF.

V and J are TRBV27 and TRBJ2-3, with TRBD1 matching 9 bases. This CDR3 region has 14 residues. The germline CDR1 and CDR2 sequences are MNHEY and SMNVEV (reference sequence). Trimming at V came to 7 bases and at J to 5 bases, leaving 7 bases not matched to a gene. DNA of the CDR3: TGTGCCAGCACCGCAGGACAGGGGATAGATACGCAGTATTTT. Its protein is CASTAGQGIDTQYF.

The rearrangement links TRBV2 to TRBJ1-5; TRBD1 might be the D (6 bases). Looked up from germline, CDR1 is SNHLY and CDR2 is FYNNEI. The CDR3 has 14 amino acids. Trimming removed 6 bases from V and 0 bases from J, with 9 bases in between. The CDR3 DNA reads as TGTGCCAGCAGGGCGGACAGTAGCAATCAGCCCCAGCATTTT. Its protein product is CASRADSSNQPQHF.

The chain recombines TRBV5-4 with TRBJ2-7; TRBD2 matches 13 bases. With V trimmed by 0 bases and J by 6 bases, 9 bases remained unmatched. Germline V CDR1 and CDR2: SGHNT, YYREEE (reference sequence). The CDR3 extends over 17 amino acids. DNA for the CDR3: TGTGCCAGCAGCTTGGGACAGACTAGCGGGAGGTTGCGCGAGCAGTACTTC. This codes for CASSLGQTSGRLREQYF.

This clone was seen just once. This chain links TRBV12-3 or TRBV12-4 with TRBJ1-1, with D possibly matching TRBD1 (5 bases). V gave up 5 bases and J gave up 7 bases, with 14 bases separating them. This CDR3 is 13 amino acids long. CDR3 residues: CASSLYGDCEAFF. The CDR3, as DNA: TGTGCCAGCAGTCTCTACGGGGACTGTGAAGCTTTCTTT.

The chain has TRBV4-1 and TRBJ2-7; no clear D. The germline V and J ends were trimmed by 0 bases and 7 bases, with 13 bases remaining between them. This CDR3 is 14 amino acids long. From germline, CDR1 is MGHRA and CDR2 YSYEKL. The CDR3 DNA follows: TGCGCCAGCAGCCAAGACCGCCCTGAGGAGGAGCAGTACTTC. As protein: CASSQDRPEEEQYF.

The CDR3 here is CASSVTGHFLETQYF. As DNA, the CDR3 is TGTGCCAGCAGCGTAACGGGACATTTTTTGGAGACCCAGTACTTC. J is TRBJ2-5 and V is TRBV9; tentative D call: TRBD1 (6 bases). CDR1 SGDLS and CDR2 YYNGEE come from the germline V gene. With 1 base removed from V and 5 bases from J, the gap between germline ends came to 15 bases. There are 15 residues in the CDR3.

The rearrangement links TRBV29-1 to TRBJ2-1, with 10 bases matching TRBD2. CDR1 is SQVTM and CDR2 is ANQGSEA in the germline V gene. The V segment lost 7 bases and the J segment 4 bases; nucleotides outside the gene matches: 10. The CDR3 runs to 15 residues. This CDR3 reads CSARGTSGAYNEQFF. The CDR3 DNA is TGCAGCGCAAGGGGTACTAGCGGGGCGTACAATGAGCAGTTCTTC.